Sequencing of this TCR beta chain was carried out in a study of tumor-infiltrating lymphocytes in primary liver carcinoma. For this clonotype: The antigen remains unidentified. Possible read error: a much larger clone is one base away.

The study, taken as a whole, reports: Tumor-adjacent and tumor-blood pairs displayed less overlap than did pairs of tumor regions.

The roughly 19-32 mg bulk tissue piece was not sorted before simultaneous RNA and DNA extraction. Every tumor sample analyzed contained over 85% viable tumor cells. The authors made TCR beta cDNA from 500 ng total RNA with a constant-region primer. Each TCR beta library was derived from three nested multiplex PCR rounds that employed slightly modified ARM-PCR. MiXCR, applied by TCRdb to the multiplex PCR reads, yields one record per CDR3 protein. The data show about 54,000 distinct CDR3 sequences, over 65% seen once. Sequenced input: liver tumor tissue from sampling region 2. Subset reported: tumor region T2, inferior pole. The receptor was isolated from a man between 35 and 55 years old with primary liver carcinoma and hepatitis B virus infection.

The CDR3 region is CASSLVGGGPYEHYF. CDR3 nucleotides: TGTGCCAGCAGCTTGGTGGGGGGGGGACCTTACGAGCACTACTTC. V and J are TRBV5-5 and TRBJ2-7, with 7 bases lining up with TRBD2. The CDR3 sequence is 15 residues long. Germline lookup yields CDR1 SGHKS and CDR2 YYEKEE (reference sequence).